The 9 T cell receptor beta chains below come from one sample, sequenced in a study of blood T cell repertoires in COVID-19. Some clones are missing from TCRdb's copy, which holds only in-frame ones; the method was immunoSEQ multiplex PCR. The data show approximately 270,000 clones, with 86% seen just once and around 8.8% held by the top ten. The sequencing input was peripheral blood. All receptors derive from a man aged 35-49 years with active or convalescent COVID-19.

The chain carries TRBV6-5 and TRBJ1-2; 8 bases map to TRBD1. Germline CDR1 reads MNHEY; CDR2 reads SVGAGI. This CDR3 is 16 amino acids long. V lost 0 bases, J lost 4 bases, and 7 bases stayed unmatched. CDR3 bases: TGTGCCAGCAGTTACTCCTCAGGGGGCGCGGGCTATGGCTACACCTTC. Translated, it gives CASSYSSGGAGYGYTF.

The gene calls are TRBV5-1 and TRBJ1-4, with 7 bases identical to TRBD1. The CDR3 extends over 14 amino acids. J lost 10 bases, V lost 2 bases, and 8 bases had no gene match. Looked up from germline, CDR1 is SGHRS and CDR2 is YFSETQ. The CDR3: CASSFAGQLGKLFF. The CDR3 nucleotides read TGCGCCAGCAGCTTTGCGGGACAGCTAGGAAAACTGTTTTTT.

V and J are TRBV11-2 and TRBJ1-5; no reliable D call. This CDR3 region has 13 residues. Germline CDR1 SGHAT, CDR2 FQNNGV. Trimming stripped 1 base from V and 1 base from J, with 2 bases between. CDR3 sequence: CASSLASNQPQHF. Written as DNA, the CDR3 is TGTGCCAGCAGCTTAGCAAGCAATCAGCCCCAGCATTTT.

The count of this clone is one. The genes are TRBV5-1 and TRBJ2-2; 7 bases agree with TRBD2. V trimming: 0 bases; J trimming: 5 bases; junction bases outside the gene matches: 7. CDR3 length: 16 residues. CDR1 is SGHRS, CDR2 YFSETQ, per germline. The CDR3 DNA reads TGCGCCAGCAGCTTGGAACGACTAGCACGAACCGGGGAGCTGTTTTTT. As protein: CASSLERLARTGELFF.

The V call is TRBV19, the J call TRBJ1-4, with 7 bases lining up with TRBD1. Germline CDR1 reads LNHDA; CDR2 reads SQIVND (reference sequence). The CDR3 has 16 residues. The V gene end was trimmed by 5 bases and the J gene end by 0 bases; junction bases not matched to a gene: 6. This CDR3 reads CASSLNTGATNEKLFF. CDR3 nucleotides: TGTGCCAGTAGTCTGAACACAGGGGCAACTAATGAAAAACTGTTTTTT.

DNA of the CDR3: TGCGCCAGCAGGCCGGAACTAGCGGGGGGCCATGAGCAGTTCTTC. It translates to CASRPELAGGHEQFF. V is TRBV5-1 and J is TRBJ2-1; the match to TRBD2 covers 12 bases. This CDR3 is built from 15 residues. Germline CDR1 reads SGHRS; CDR2 reads YFSETQ. V gave up 5 bases and J gave up 8 bases; unmatched junction bases: 8.

The chain combines TRBV4-2 with TRBJ1-3, with a possible D match to TRBD1 (5 bases). The V gene's germline CDR1 is LGHNA and CDR2 YNFKEQ. Trimming stripped 2 bases from V and 0 bases from J, with 11 bases between. This CDR3 has 16 residues. The CDR3 DNA sequence: TGTGCCAGCAGCCAAAATCGACAGAGCTCTGGAAACACCATATATTTT. This codes for CASSQNRQSSGNTIYF.

This clone was found a few times. The chain couples TRBV20-1 to TRBJ1-1, with D possibly being TRBD1 (5 bases). Trimming removed 5 bases from V and 8 bases from J, with 12 bases in between. The length of the CDR3 is 11 residues. Germline values: CDR1 DFQATT, CDR2 SNEGSKA (reference sequence). Here the CDR3 DNA reads TGCAGTGCTTCCAGGGAAACAGAAGCTTTCTTT. Encoded protein: CSASRETEAFF.

The gene calls are TRBV6-5 and TRBJ1-1, with TRBD1 identical over 9 bases. With 2 bases clipped from V and 1 base from J, the junction kept 2 bases outside the gene matches. CDR1 and CDR2 from the germline V gene are MNHEY and SVGAGI. The CDR3 length is 15 residues. The CDR3, as DNA: TGTGCCAGCAGTTACCCGGGACAGGGGAACACTGAAGCTTTCTTT. Encoded protein: CASSYPGQGNTEAFF.